Sequencing of this TCR beta chain was carried out in a study of blood T cell repertoires in COVID-19. Study details: The analysed material was cDNA or gDNA that came from T cells, B-cell-depleted T cells, or PBMCs.

TCRdb keeps only in-frame clones here, not all; method: immunoSEQ multiplex PCR. The top ten hold 3.5% to 5.5% of the sample, which has fewer than 75,000 clones, 92% seen once. The CDR3 is 14 amino acids. Trimming removed 4 bases from V and 8 bases from J; junction bases left unmatched: 8. The germline gives CDR1 SGHNT, CDR2 YYREEE (reference sequence). The source of this sequence is a man aged 45 to 65 with active COVID-19. The specimen was peripheral blood. This chain connects TRBV5-4 to TRBJ2-1; 8 bases map to TRBD2. The CDR3 DNA reads as TGTGCCAGCAGCGGGGCGGGACTAGTACATGAGCAGTTCTTC. It is translated as CASSGAGLVHEQFF.